What follows are 22 T cell receptor beta chains derived from one specimen sequenced in a study of cytomegalovirus exposure and HLA in healthy donors. The repertoire was sequenced with immunoSEQ multiplex PCR; TCRdb's copy has only in-frame clones and lacks some. The sample yields around 300,000 clones, roughly 90% seen once. The sample consisted of PBMCs. The receptors stem from a woman aged 18-29 years in good health and CMV-seronegative.

This sequence joins TRBV10-3 and TRBJ2-1, with TRBD2 matching 10 bases. Trimming at V came to 8 bases and at J to 0 bases, leaving 10 bases not matched to a gene. From germline, CDR1 is ENHRY and CDR2 SYGVKD. The CDR3 totals 17 residues. This chain's CDR3 is CAIGQREGQGSYNEQFF. DNA for the CDR3: TGTGCCATCGGACAGCGGGAGGGCCAAGGCTCCTACAATGAGCAGTTCTTC.

The rearrangement links TRBV7-8 to TRBJ2-1; 10 nucleotides align to TRBD2. V lost 5 bases to trimming and J lost 7 bases; unmatched junction nucleotides: 11. Germline CDR1 reads SGHVS; CDR2 reads FQNEAQ. The CDR3 covers 16 residues. The CDR3 here is CASSGIAGGLGNEQFF. The CDR3 DNA sequence: TGTGCCAGCAGCGGGATAGCGGGAGGTTTAGGGAATGAGCAGTTCTTC.

This chain links TRBV29-1 with TRBJ2-4, with D perhaps matching TRBD1 (5 bases). V was trimmed by 2 bases and J by 6 bases, leaving 8 bases between them. CDR3 length: 12 residues. Germline loops: CDR1 SQVTM, CDR2 ANQGSEA. CDR3 coding DNA: TGCAGCGTTGAATCAGGGCGAAACATTCAGTACTTC. This codes for CSVESGRNIQYF.

CDR3 DNA: TGTGCCAGCAGCTATGGACGGGAAGATACGCAGTATTTT. Translated: CASSYGREDTQYF. The chain recombines TRBV7-2 with TRBJ2-3, with D maybe TRBD2 (5 bases). Germline V lookup: CDR1 SGHTA, CDR2 FQGNSA. The ends were cut back, 4 bases at V and 5 bases at J, with 10 bases in the middle. The CDR3 loop spans 13 amino acids. Using reference TRBV7-2 and TRBJ2-3 for the parts outside the CDR3, the full variable domain is GAGVSQSPSNKVTEKGKDVELRCDPISGHTALYWYRQSLGQGLEFLIYFQGNSAPDKSGLPSDRFSAERTGGSVSTLTIQRTQQEDSAVYLCASSYGREDTQYFGPGTRLTVL.

V is TRBV27 and J is TRBJ1-2, with D possibly TRBD1 on 6 matching bases. Deletions cut 10 bases from V and 4 bases from J, with 19 bases between. The V gene's germline CDR1 is MNHEY and CDR2 SMNVEV (reference sequence). This CDR3 comprises 14 residues. The CDR3 DNA is TGTGCCACCTTCCGGGCGGGGGCTACCTATGGCTACACCTTC. Protein sequence: CATFRAGATYGYTF.

This clone was detected only a few times. The chain couples TRBV13 to TRBJ1-1; no firm D call. The V end was cut by 3 bases, the J end by 11 bases, with 13 bases between. CDR1 is PRHDT and CDR2 is FYEKMQ in the germline V gene (reference sequence). The CDR3 is 12 residues long. DNA of the CDR3: TGTGCCAGCAGCTTCCCCCTGGGAGATGCTTTCTTT. Protein: CASSFPLGDAFF.

This clone was seen just once. The chain has TRBV25-1 and TRBJ1-1, with a weak D call TRBD1 (5 bases). This CDR3 is built from 15 residues. The germline V gene has CDR1 MGHDK and CDR2 SYGVNS. The V end lost 3 bases, the J end lost 6 bases, and 17 bases lay between the germline ends. The chain's CDR3 is CASSDKLRGGAEAFF. The CDR3 DNA reads TGTGCCAGCAGTGATAAATTGAGGGGAGGGGCTGAAGCTTTCTTT. The full variable domain, with the rest looked up from reference TRBV25-1 and TRBJ1-1, is EADIYQTPRYLVIGTGKKITLECSQTMGHDKMYWYQQDPGMELHLIHYSYGVNSTEKGDLSSESTVSRIRTEHFPLTLESARPSHTSQYLCASSDKLRGGAEAFFGQGTRLTVV.

The chain links TRBV4-3 to TRBJ1-1, with 12 positions matching TRBD1. The CDR3 extends over 17 amino acids. Germline-derived CDR1 and CDR2 are LGHNA and YSLEER. The trim removed 3 bases at V and 7 bases at J, leaving 12 bases unmatched. The CDR3 DNA is TGCGCCAGCAGCCAGTTGCCCCCGGGACAGGGGGCCGATGAAGCTTTCTTT. Translated, it gives CASSQLPPGQGADEAFF.

This chain uses TRBV6-5 with TRBJ1-2; 11 nucleotides agree with TRBD1. The CDR3 has 14 amino acids. Trimming cost V 4 bases and J 3 bases; bases outside gene matches: 1. Germline V CDR1 and CDR2: MNHEY, SVGAGI. The CDR3 DNA sequence: TGTGCCAGCAGTTGGACAGGGGGCGACTATGGCTACACCTTC. Translation: CASSWTGGDYGYTF.

In DNA form, the CDR3 reads TGTGCCAGCAGCCTTGGTGGGGGGAGGGTCGGCGAGCAGTACTTC. Translating gives CASSLGGGRVGEQYF. The V call is TRBV11-2, the J call TRBJ2-7; 7 bases fit TRBD2. V was clipped by 5 bases and J by 6 bases; unmatched bases: 13. The CDR3 covers 15 residues. Germline V gene sequence: CDR1 SGHAT, CDR2 FQNNGV.

The chain links TRBV5-4 to TRBJ2-7, with a possible D match to TRBD1 (6 bases). The CDR3 has 14 residues. CDR1 is SGHNT and CDR2 is YYREEE in the germline V gene (reference sequence). Trimming took off 4 bases at V and 3 bases at J, with 14 bases between the two ends. As DNA, the CDR3 is TGTGCCAGCAGCCGGGGACAATCCCTCTACGAGCAGTACTTC. Protein: CASSRGQSLYEQYF.

The chain couples TRBV27 to TRBJ2-1; 11 bases align to TRBD2. V dropped 5 bases and J dropped 8; count of bases not matched to a gene: 14. Germline CDR1 reads MNHEY; CDR2 reads SMNVEV (reference sequence). The CDR3 loop spans 17 amino acids. This chain's CDR3 is CASSPYRASGRPDEQFF. The CDR3 DNA sequence: TGTGCCAGCAGTCCCTACAGGGCTAGCGGGAGGCCCGATGAGCAGTTCTTC.

The CDR3 protein is CASSEAWTGGNEQYF. CDR3 sequence (DNA): TGTGCCAGCAGTGAAGCTTGGACAGGGGGCAACGAGCAGTACTTC. The chain carries TRBV6-1 and TRBJ2-7; 11 bases are shared with TRBD1. This CDR3 has 15 residues. Germline CDR1 and CDR2: MNHNS and SASEGT. V gave up 0 bases and J gave up 5 bases; unmatched junction bases: 3.

This clone was recorded once. The CDR3 nucleotides are TGTGCCAGCAGCCCTTCCTTCCCGGGACTAGCGGGACCTTACTACAATGAGCAGTTCTTC. Translation: CASSPSFPGLAGPYYNEQFF. The rearrangement joins TRBV28 to TRBJ2-1; 13 bases line up with TRBD2. The CDR3 runs to 20 residues. With 6 bases clipped from V and 3 bases from J, the junction kept 17 bases outside the gene matches. CDR1 MDHEN and CDR2 SYDVKM come from the germline V gene.

V gene TRBV5-1 combines with J gene TRBJ2-3; TRBD2 matches at 9 bases. The CDR3 has 16 residues. The V gene's germline CDR1 is SGHRS and CDR2 YFSETQ. Unmatched junction bases numbered 8, after V lost 0 bases and J lost 6 bases. The CDR3 nucleotides are TGCGCCAGCAGCTTGGAGGGCGGGAGGGCCTCTGATACGCAGTATTTT. Translating it yields CASSLEGGRASDTQYF.

J is TRBJ2-3 and V is TRBV6-1; D possibly corresponds to TRBD1 (6 bases). The V gene lost 10 bases and the J gene lost 1 base, with 15 bases spanning the gap. Germline V CDR1 and CDR2: MNHNS, SASEGT. This CDR3 spans 14 amino acids. In DNA form, the CDR3 reads TGTGCCATCACTCAGGGGCAGGGCACAGATACGCAGTATTTT. Amino acids: CAITQGQGTDTQYF.

This clone has more than one count but fewer than ten. The chain combines TRBV2 with TRBJ2-7; D perhaps matches TRBD1 (6 bases). The germline gives CDR1 SNHLY, CDR2 FYNNEI. This CDR3 has 14 amino acids. V shed 2 bases and J shed 0 bases, with 8 bases lying between them. The CDR3 here is CASSEQGPSYEQYF. The CDR3 nucleotides are TGTGCCAGCAGTGAACAGGGGCCCTCCTACGAGCAGTACTTC. The whole variable domain, remainder taken from reference TRBV2 and TRBJ2-7, is EPEVTQTPSHQVTQMGQEVILRCVPISNHLYFYWYRQILGQKVEFLVSFYNNEISEKSEIFDDQFSVERPDGSNFTLKIRSTKLEDSAMYFCASSEQGPSYEQYFGPGTRLTVT.

This chain joins TRBV6-1 and TRBJ2-1; 8 nucleotides align to TRBD1. The germline CDR1 and CDR2 sequences are MNHNS and SASEGT. The CDR3 covers 15 residues. J was trimmed by 7 bases and V by 0 bases; bases with no gene match: 5. The CDR3 nucleotides are TGTGCCAGCAGTGAAGCGGGACAGGACTTTAATGAGCAGTTCTTC. This translates into CASSEAGQDFNEQFF.

The chain recombines TRBV7-6 with TRBJ2-7; 10 bases fit TRBD2. CDR3 length: 17 residues. Germline CDR1 SGHVS, CDR2 FNYEAQ. V trimming: 2 bases; J trimming: 6 bases; junction bases outside the gene matches: 13. CDR3 bases: TGTGCCAGCAGCTTAACGCTAGCGGGAGCTGAGTTGGGCGAGCAGTACTTC. This translates into CASSLTLAGAELGEQYF.

V is TRBV19 and J is TRBJ2-7, with a possible D match to TRBD1 (5 bases). The V end was cut by 3 bases, the J end by 1 base, with 16 bases between. This CDR3 has 16 residues. Germline V gene sequence: CDR1 LNHDA, CDR2 SQIVND (reference sequence). CDR3: CASSIGAADTSYEQYF. CDR3 DNA sequence: TGTGCCAGTAGTATTGGGGCTGCCGATACTTCCTACGAGCAGTACTTC. Full variable domain (outside the CDR3, taken from reference TRBV19 and TRBJ2-7): DGGITQSPKYLFRKEGQNVTLSCEQNLNHDAMYWYRQDPGQGLRLIYYSQIVNDFQKGDIAEGYSVSREKKESFPLTVTSAQKNPTAFYLCASSIGAADTSYEQYFGPGTRLTVT.

V and J are TRBV4-1 and TRBJ1-1; D is unclear. Trimming removed 0 bases at V and 1 base at J, with 9 bases between. Germline V CDR1 and CDR2: MGHRA, YSYEKL. This CDR3 has 15 amino acids. The CDR3 sequence is CASSQDQAQNTEAFF. The CDR3 DNA is TGCGCCAGCAGCCAAGATCAGGCACAGAACACTGAAGCTTTCTTT.

DNA of the CDR3: TGTGCCACCAGCAAAAGGGGGGGCTCATGGACTGAAGCTTTCTTT. Its translation is CATSKRGGSWTEAFF. The J gene is TRBJ1-1, the V gene TRBV15, with D tentatively TRBD1 (6 bases). With 4 bases removed from V and 5 bases from J, the gap between germline ends came to 17 bases. The CDR3 consists of 15 residues. Germline V gene data show CDR1 as LNHNV and CDR2 as YYDKDF (reference sequence).